Following are 4 T cell receptor beta chains from one sample sequenced in a study of glioma-infiltrating T cells after dendritic cell vaccination (dated by TCRdb to the mid-2010s). Library preparation employed the immunoSEQ multiplex PCR assay. TCRdb's version of the immuneACCESS table is confined to in-frame rearrangements and falls short of the full clone set. An unresolved V gene accounts for under half of the shortfall where checked; the remainder is of unknown origin. Here the sample has tens of thousands of clones; roughly 80% occur a single time. The ten largest clones add up to around 7% of the sample. Sample time point, as interpreted from the label and publication: after dendritic cell vaccination, including at tumor progression/relapse. This sample comprised blood, obtained after dendritic cell vaccination. The source of these receptors is a human donor with glioblastoma.

The chain joins TRBV6-6 to TRBJ2-5; D remains ambiguous. CDR3 length: 13 amino acids. Germline V gene sequence: CDR1 MNHNY, CDR2 SVGAGI (reference sequence). V lost 0 bases to trimming and J lost 2 bases, with 4 bases between them. The CDR3 is CASSYSPQETQYF. The CDR3 DNA reads TGTGCCAGCAGTTACTCCCCACAAGAGACCCAGTACTTC.

The V and J genes are TRBV7-8 and TRBJ2-1, with D tentatively TRBD2 (5 bases). Germline V gene sequence: CDR1 SGHVS, CDR2 FQNEAQ. V lost 7 bases to trimming and J lost 0 bases, with 13 bases between them. CDR3 size: 15 residues. The CDR3 region has the DNA TGTGCCAGCATCCCCCCCGGGAACTCCTACAATGAGCAGTTCTTC. Its translation: CASIPPGNSYNEQFF.

The chain has TRBV12-5 and TRBJ1-1; TRBD1 agrees at 7 bases. V dropped 3 bases and J dropped 5; count of bases not matched to a gene: 3. The CDR3 is 13 amino acids. CDR1 is LGHNT and CDR2 is FRNRAP in the germline V gene. The CDR3 reads CASGLGTETEAFF. CDR3 sequence (DNA): TGTGCTAGTGGTTTAGGGACAGAGACTGAAGCTTTCTTT.

The V gene is TRBV2, the J gene TRBJ2-7; D perhaps matches TRBD1 (5 bases). The CDR3 has 14 residues. Germline V lookup: CDR1 SNHLY, CDR2 FYNNEI. V lost 5 bases and J 3 bases, leaving 14 bases between the germline ends. The DNA for the CDR3 is TGTGCCAGCAGTCTGGGGCAGGACGTCTACGAGCAGTACTTC. Translating it yields CASSLGQDVYEQYF.